What follows are 18 T cell receptor beta chains derived from one specimen sequenced in a study of shared clonotypes between healthy human individuals. The repertoire was sequenced with immunoSEQ multiplex PCR; TCRdb's copy has only in-frame clones and lacks some. The repertoire has about 510,000 clones, almost 97% of them found once; the top ten carry approximately 0.06%. Material for sequencing was naive CD4+ T cells sorted from blood. Subset of the sample: CD45RA+ positively selected. The receptors were sampled from a woman in her 30s in good health.

The CDR3 region has the DNA TGTGCCAGCTCCGTGGGCGATGAGCAGTTCTTC. This translates into CASSVGDEQFF. The V call is TRBV18, the J call TRBJ2-1; D remains unclear. V shed 6 bases and J shed 8 bases, with 8 bases lying between them. The CDR3 totals 11 residues. In germline, CDR1 is KGHSH, CDR2 LQKENI.

The chain joins TRBV7-9 to TRBJ2-1, with 8 nucleotides matching TRBD2. With V trimmed by 5 bases and J by 4 bases, 7 bases remained unmatched. The germline V gene encodes CDR1 SEHNR and CDR2 FQNEAQ (reference sequence). The CDR3 extends over 15 amino acids. CDR3 sequence: CASSELAEPYNEQFF. In nucleotides, the CDR3 is TGTGCCAGCAGCGAACTAGCGGAACCGTACAATGAGCAGTTCTTC.

This sequence joins TRBV7-9 and TRBJ2-1; D gene uncertain. V was cut by 0 bases and J by 6 bases, with 21 bases left in between. Per the germline V gene, CDR1 is SEHNR and CDR2 is FQNEAQ (reference sequence). The CDR3 totals 18 residues. The CDR3 sequence is CASSLAYPGSTDRNEQFF. DNA for the CDR3: TGTGCCAGCAGCTTAGCGTATCCGGGTTCCACCGACCGCAATGAGCAGTTCTTC.

This clone occurred once. The genes are TRBV11-2 and TRBJ2-3; D ambiguous. The CDR3 runs to 15 residues. Germline V gene sequence: CDR1 SGHAT, CDR2 FQNNGV. Between the trimmed V and J ends, which lost 4 bases and 1 base, there was a span of 12 bases. The CDR3 protein is CASSSKKTRTDTQYF. CDR3 coding DNA: TGTGCCAGCAGCTCGAAGAAGACACGCACAGATACGCAGTATTTT.

The rearrangement joins TRBV19 to TRBJ2-1, with 9 bases that match TRBD1. Unmatched junction bases numbered 3, after V lost 5 bases and J lost 7 bases. Germline V gene sequence: CDR1 LNHDA, CDR2 SQIVND (reference sequence). This CDR3 is 13 amino acids long. CDR3 residues: CASSWDRVNEQFF. DNA for the CDR3: TGTGCCAGTAGTTGGGACAGGGTGAATGAGCAGTTCTTC. The full variable domain, in which reference TRBV19 and TRBJ2-1 provide the parts outside the CDR3, is DGGITQSPKYLFRKEGQNVTLSCEQNLNHDAMYWYRQDPGQGLRLIYYSQIVNDFQKGDIAEGYSVSREKKESFPLTVTSAQKNPTAFYLCASSWDRVNEQFFGPGTRLTVL.

This chain connects TRBV18 to TRBJ2-7; D could derive from TRBD1 or TRBD2 (5 bases each). This CDR3 spans 16 amino acids. Germline V lookup: CDR1 KGHSH, CDR2 LQKENI. Trimming stripped 0 bases from V and 0 bases from J, with 12 bases between. The DNA for the CDR3 is TGTGCCAGCTCACCACCCTCCGGGGCGACCTCCTACGAGCAGTACTTC. Protein product: CASSPPSGATSYEQYF.

This clone has only one observation. The chain has TRBV15 and TRBJ1-6; D is unresolved. The germline V gene encodes CDR1 LNHNV and CDR2 YYDKDF (reference sequence). Trimming pared 3 bases from V and 0 bases from J, leaving 15 bases between. The CDR3 contains 18 residues. CDR3 region: CATSRTATSSSYNSPLHF. The CDR3 nucleotides read TGTGCCACCAGCAGGACCGCTACCTCGAGCTCCTATAATTCACCCCTCCACTTT.

The chain joins TRBV6-6 to TRBJ2-4; tentatively, D is TRBD1 or TRBD2 (6 bases each). Trimming cost V 6 bases and J 7 bases, with 19 bases left between them. Looked up from germline, CDR1 is MNHNY and CDR2 is SVGAGI (reference sequence). This CDR3 contains 15 residues. In nucleotides, the CDR3 is TGTGCCAGCAGGCCCTCGGGGGCCGAAGATAACATTCAGTACTTC. Encoded protein: CASRPSGAEDNIQYF.

J is TRBJ1-6 and V is TRBV11-3, with a weak D call TRBD1 (5 bases). Per the germline V gene, CDR1 is SGHNT and CDR2 is YENEEA. The CDR3 runs to 13 residues. The ends were cut back, 5 bases at V and 7 bases at J, with 9 bases in the middle. CDR3 protein: CASSRGGNSPLHF. The DNA of the CDR3 is TGTGCCAGCAGCCGGGGGGGGAATTCACCCCTCCACTTT.

The rearrangement joins TRBV4-2 to TRBJ1-2; D gene uncertain. Between the trimmed V and J ends, which lost 3 bases and 3 bases, there was a span of 8 bases. Germline V CDR1 and CDR2: LGHNA, YNFKEQ. The CDR3 sequence is 13 residues long. CDR3 nucleotides: TGTGCCAGCAGCCAGCCCGGAGACTATGGCTACACCTTC. Protein: CASSQPGDYGYTF.

The V gene is TRBV18, the J gene TRBJ1-5, with D uncertain. The V gene lost 2 bases and the J gene lost 2 bases, with 10 bases spanning the gap. CDR1 KGHSH and CDR2 LQKENI come from the germline V gene. The CDR3 runs to 15 residues. In nucleotides, the CDR3 is TGTGCCAGCTCACCAGCGTTAGGACGCAATCAGCCCCAGCATTTT. It yields the protein CASSPALGRNQPQHF. Together with reference TRBV18 and TRBJ1-5, the CDR3 gives the full variable domain: NAGVMQNPRHLVRRRGQEARLRCSPMKGHSHVYWYRQLPEEGLKFMVYLQKENIIDESGMPKERFSAEFPKEGPSILRIQQVVRGDSAAYFCASSPALGRNQPQHFGDGTRLSIL.

This rearrangement joins TRBV6-5 to TRBJ1-1, with 10 nucleotides matching TRBD1. This CDR3 is built from 14 residues. Germline V lookup: CDR1 MNHEY, CDR2 SVGAGI. Trimming took 4 bases from V and 3 from J; bases not matched to a gene: 2. Here the CDR3 reads CASSWGTGDTEAFF. CDR3 nucleotides: TGTGCCAGCAGTTGGGGGACAGGGGACACTGAAGCTTTCTTT.

The chain is built from TRBV7-3 and TRBJ2-1; no clear D gene. The CDR3 has 13 residues. The V end lost 4 bases, the J end lost 8 bases, and 12 bases lay between the germline ends. Germline CDR1 SGHTA, CDR2 FQGTGA. CDR3 in amino acids: CASSSPYTDEQFF. The CDR3 nucleotides are TGTGCCAGCAGCTCCCCCTATACCGATGAGCAGTTCTTC.

The table lists this clone with a count of one. This CDR3 is CASSRETDSNYGYTF. The CDR3 DNA is TGTGCCAGCAGTCGCGAGACAGATTCTAACTATGGCTACACCTTC. V usage is TRBV6-9 and J usage is TRBJ1-2; D perhaps matches TRBD1 (5 bases). The CDR3 sequence is 15 residues long. Germline loops: CDR1 MNHGY, CDR2 SVAAGI. V was cut by 5 bases and J by 0 bases, with 13 bases left in between.

This clone was seen just once. The chain combines TRBV2 with TRBJ1-1; tentative D call: TRBD1 (5 bases). V was clipped by 0 bases and J by 4 bases, with 6 bases between them. Germline CDR1 reads SNHLY; CDR2 reads FYNNEI. This CDR3 has 13 residues. CDR3 nucleotides: TGTGCCAGCAGTGAAGCGGGGACCACTGAAGCTTTCTTT. This translates into CASSEAGTTEAFF.

The rearrangement joins TRBV5-6 to TRBJ2-3; 7 bases map to TRBD2. With V trimmed by 0 bases and J by 6 bases, 1 base remained unmatched. The CDR3 extends over 13 amino acids. CDR1 is SGHDT and CDR2 is YYEEEE in the germline V gene. The CDR3 loop reads CASSLVGGDTQYF. In DNA, the CDR3 is TGTGCCAGCAGCTTGGTCGGGGGGGATACGCAGTATTTT.

This chain uses TRBV10-1 with TRBJ2-2; tentative D call: TRBD1 (5 bases). Trimming shortened V by 3 bases and J by 6 bases, and 8 bases separated the two germline ends. Germline V lookup: CDR1 WNHNN, CDR2 SYGVQD (reference sequence). This CDR3 has 13 residues. CDR3 loop: CASSDQGSGELFF. As DNA, the CDR3 is TGCGCCAGCAGTGATCAGGGATCCGGGGAGCTGTTTTTT.

The CDR3 DNA follows: TGTGCCAGCAGCTTAGGGTACGGGACCTACGAGCAGTACTTC. Residues: CASSLGYGTYEQYF. V gene TRBV7-8 combines with J gene TRBJ2-7, with a weak D call TRBD2 (5 bases). The V end was cut by 1 base, the J end by 2 bases, with 9 bases between. The germline gives CDR1 SGHVS, CDR2 FQNEAQ. This CDR3 comprises 14 residues.